The sequence of this T cell receptor (beta chain) was determined in a study of human T cells and chemical hapten exposure. Comment on this clonotype: Its matching antigen is unknown.

The study, taken as a whole, reports: Large CDR3 similarity clusters arose significantly more often from expanded TCRs than from controls.

TCRdb reanalysed the RACE reads using MiXCR and keeps one entry per CDR3 protein. The sample shows about 290,000 distinct CDR3 sequences, 7.5% to 9% of them seen only once. Time point specified: pre-sensitization, week 0. Treatment meaning: therapeutic diphenylcyclopropenone sensitization with weekly scalp DPC. Alopecia patients, 18 to 70 years old and DPC-suitable, served as donors. This CDR3 has 12 residues. Looked up from germline, CDR1 is SGHTA and CDR2 is FQGNSA. V lost 7 bases, J lost 6 bases, and 12 bases lay in between. The genes are TRBV7-2 and TRBJ1-2; no clear D. The specimen was whole blood, collected in connection with sensitization to the hapten diphenylcyclopropenone (DPC). The receptor was isolated from a young man with alopecia areata. Some clones in this sample may be carry-over from other donors' samples. As DNA, the CDR3 is TGTGCCAGCACCGACTTGAGAAATGGCTACACCTTC. Its protein product is CASTDLRNGYTF.